The clone carrying this TCR beta chain was counted many times. The antigen is not known. This entry comes from a study of CD8 T cells in ankylosing spondylitis. Broader study findings: It appeared that ankylosing spondylitis blood was characterized by a TCR beta motif of seven or eight highly homologous variants.

TCRdb re-derived calls from the 5' RACE reads in MiXCR, one entry per CDR3 protein. The table has hundreds of thousands of distinct CDR3 sequences, around 25% seen once. V was cut by 6 bases and J by 6 bases, with 20 bases left in between. The germline gives CDR1 SQVTM, CDR2 ANQGSEA. This CDR3 is built from 14 residues. The sample taken for sequencing was blood, either unsorted or a sorted T cell fraction (not recorded which). This clonotype was sampled from a male donor with ankylosing spondylitis or in good health (not recorded which). The chain combines TRBV29-1 with TRBJ2-5; no definite D call. CDR3 amino acids: CSVIRHDLRQTQYF. CDR3 sequence (DNA): TGCAGCGTAATAAGACACGACCTTAGGCAGACCCAGTACTTC.